This entry is about one TCR beta chain. Its antigen remains unidentified. TCRdb re-derived calls from the reads in MiXCR, one entry per CDR3 protein. The sample has 700,000 to 850,000 distinct CDR3 sequences, 30% to 35% seen once. These data are taken from a study of T cell repertoires in cytomegalovirus infection. Study summary: The authors relied on CMV epitopes, both recently identified HLA-C-restricted and well-studied HLA-B-restricted. Evidence of both CMV infection and a matching HLA type came from public TCR beta signatures. Study-wide points: HLA-C-restricted CMV-specific TCR beta clonotypes prevailed in the ex vivo response. Cumulative public TCR beta family frequency identified carriers of CMV plus the relevant HLA.

The CDR3 runs to 13 residues. The germline V and J ends were trimmed by 6 bases and 3 bases, with 12 bases remaining between them. The sample was cultured CD8+ T cells from PBMCs, taken from culture after CMV antigen stimulation. The chain uses TRBV12-3 or TRBV12-4 and TRBJ2-7; possibly TRBD2 for D (5 bases). The TCR comes from a human donor in good health (CMV status not recorded). Some clones in this sample may be carry-over from other donors' samples. The CDR3 loop reads CASSPDLDYEQYF. The DNA of the CDR3 is TGTGCCAGCAGCCCGGACTTAGACTACGAGCAGTACTTC.